The 20 T cell receptor beta chains presented below share a single source sample, sequenced in a study of cytomegalovirus exposure and HLA in healthy donors. This PCR relied on a set of 60 Vbeta primers and 13 Jbeta primers. Sequencing used immunoSEQ multiplex PCR; TCRdb keeps in-frame clones, though not all of them. In the table there are nearly 110,000 clones, about 81% of which are singletons. Source material: PBMCs. These receptors all stem from a male donor in good health and CMV-seropositive.

This clone came up a few times. The chain joins TRBV18 to TRBJ1-2, with D possibly matching TRBD1 (5 bases). Germline-derived CDR1 and CDR2 are KGHSH and LQKENI. Trimming removed 3 bases at V and 3 bases at J, with 8 bases between. The CDR3 has 13 residues. The CDR3 DNA sequence: TGTGCCAGCTCACCGGGGCCCTACTATGGCTACACCTTC. Its translation is CASSPGPYYGYTF.

The rearrangement uses TRBV6-1 and TRBJ1-4; D is unclear. Germline CDR1 is MNHNS and CDR2 is SASEGT. V lost 3 bases and J 5 bases, leaving 13 bases between the germline ends. The CDR3 consists of 15 residues. The CDR3, as DNA: TGTGCCAGCAGTGAGATCGACGGGTTGAATGAAAAACTGTTTTTT. The encoded protein is CASSEIDGLNEKLFF.

V is TRBV2 and J is TRBJ1-4; perhaps TRBD1 as D (5 bases). V lost 6 bases and J lost 8, with 16 bases in between. This CDR3 is built from 14 residues. Germline CDR1 is SNHLY and CDR2 is FYNNEI. The CDR3 coding sequence is TGTGCCAGCAGGATTTTACGGGGGTTAGAAAAACTGTTTTTT. Protein: CASRILRGLEKLFF. Supplemented by reference TRBV2 and TRBJ1-4, the full variable domain reads EPEVTQTPSHQVTQMGQEVILRCVPISNHLYFYWYRQILGQKVEFLVSFYNNEISEKSEIFDDQFSVERPDGSNFTLKIRSTKLEDSAMYFCASRILRGLEKLFFGSGTQLSVL.

This clone came up a few times. Distinct nucleotide sequences in the sample also encode this CDR3. CDR3 sequence: CASSRGPEAFF. CDR3 DNA sequence: TGTGCCAGTAGTCGAGGGCCCGAAGCTTTCTTT. The J gene is TRBJ1-1, the V gene TRBV19, with no clear D. Germline V gene data show CDR1 as LNHDA and CDR2 as SQIVND (reference sequence). The CDR3 runs to 11 residues. V dropped 5 bases and J dropped 8 bases, with 9 bases sitting between them.

The V and J genes are TRBV19 and TRBJ1-1; 7 bases map to TRBD1. The CDR3 contains 14 residues. V shed 3 bases and J 1 base; nucleotides not matched to a gene: 2. Looked up from germline, CDR1 is LNHDA and CDR2 is SQIVND (reference sequence). CDR3 loop: CASSIWDRNTEAFF. The CDR3 region has the DNA TGTGCCAGTAGTATTTGGGACAGGAACACTGAAGCTTTCTTT.

This rearrangement joins TRBV6-6 to TRBJ1-1; 8 positions agree with TRBD1. Per the germline V gene, CDR1 is MNHNY and CDR2 is SVGAGI (reference sequence). The CDR3 spans 14 residues. V gave up 5 bases and J gave up 6 bases; unmatched junction bases: 8. The CDR3 protein is CASSVTGTGPEAFF. CDR3 bases: TGTGCCAGCAGTGTAACTGGGACAGGACCTGAAGCTTTCTTT.

In its sample, this clone was seen a few times. The chain carries TRBV6-5 and TRBJ1-2; D might be TRBD1 (6 bases). The V gene's germline CDR1 is MNHEY and CDR2 SVGAGI. CDR3 length equals 15 residues. Trimming removed 5 bases from V and 6 bases from J, with 19 bases in between. This CDR3 reads CASSNTGTKGDGYTF. CDR3 bases: TGTGCCAGCAGTAATACCGGGACAAAGGGAGATGGCTACACCTTC.

In its sample, this clone was seen a few times. This chain links TRBV4-3 with TRBJ2-7; TRBD1 is a possible D gene (6 bases). The germline CDR1 and CDR2 sequences are LGHNA and YSLEER. Trimming cost V 3 bases and J 4 bases, with 13 bases left between them. The CDR3 is 14 residues long. As DNA, the CDR3 is TGCGCCAGCAGCCAGGAGAGACAGGTTTACGAGCAGTACTTC. Protein sequence: CASSQERQVYEQYF.

The rearrangement links TRBV7-2 to TRBJ2-1; possible D gene TRBD1, 5 bases. The germline V and J ends were trimmed by 1 base and 6 bases, with 13 bases remaining between them. CDR1 is SGHTA and CDR2 is FQGNSA in the germline V gene. This CDR3 spans 15 amino acids. CDR3 in DNA: TGTGCCAGCAGCTTAGACAGGCACCCCTCCAATGAGCAGTTCTTC. Protein product: CASSLDRHPSNEQFF.

About this clone itself: A junction boundary mismatches the germline segment, possibly from a read error. Written as DNA, the CDR3 is TGTGCCAGCTCAACGGGGGGGCCCCTCTATGGCTACCCCTTC. It is translated as CASSTGGPLYGYPF. This chain joins TRBV9 and TRBJ1-2; possible D gene TRBD1, 6 bases. CDR3 length: 14 residues. Germline assignment: CDR1 SGDLS and CDR2 YYNGEE.

About this clone: One end of the junction varies from germline; a read error may be responsible. The rearrangement joins TRBV19 to TRBJ1-2, with TRBD1 identical over 7 bases. CDR3 length equals 13 residues. Germline lookup yields CDR1 LNHDA and CDR2 SQIVND (reference sequence). This chain's CDR3 is CASSLDRVGGYPF. As DNA, the CDR3 is TGTGCCAGTAGCCTCGACAGGGTTGGTGGCTACCCCTTC.

The chain couples TRBV5-1 to TRBJ2-2; 7 nucleotides match TRBD1. Unmatched junction bases numbered 4, after V lost 2 bases and J lost 6 bases. This CDR3 has 14 amino acids. Looked up from germline, CDR1 is SGHRS and CDR2 is YFSETQ. The CDR3 is CASSFSQGSGELFF. The DNA for the CDR3 is TGCGCCAGCAGCTTCTCACAGGGGTCCGGGGAGCTGTTTTTT. Looking up the rest from reference TRBV5-1 and TRBJ2-2 gives the full variable domain: KAGVTQTPRYLIKTRGQQVTLSCSPISGHRSVSWYQQTPGQGLQFLFEYFSETQRNKGNFPGRFSGRQFSNSRSEMNVSTLELGDSALYLCASSFSQGSGELFFGEGSRLTVL.

The J gene is TRBJ2-1, the V gene TRBV6-5; D might be TRBD1 (6 bases). The CDR3 totals 15 residues. Trimming cost V 2 bases and J 2 bases, with 10 bases left between them. Germline assignment: CDR1 MNHEY and CDR2 SVGAGI. The CDR3 here is CASSYVAGAYNEQFF. The CDR3 region has the DNA TGTGCCAGCAGTTACGTAGCAGGGGCCTACAATGAGCAGTTCTTC.

This clone has more than one count but fewer than ten. The V call is TRBV7-9, the J call TRBJ2-1, with D possibly matching TRBD1 (5 bases). Germline CDR1 and CDR2: SEHNR and FQNEAQ (reference sequence). V was trimmed by 2 bases and J by 12 bases, leaving 14 bases between them. This CDR3 comprises 13 residues. For the CDR3, the DNA is TGTGCCAGCAGCTTATCTACGTCGGACACGCAGTTCTTC. Translation: CASSLSTSDTQFF. Looking up the rest from reference TRBV7-9 and TRBJ2-1 gives the full variable domain: DTGVSQNPRHKITKRGQNVTFRCDPISEHNRLYWYRQTLGQGPEFLTYFQNEAQLEKSRLLSDRFSAERPKGSFSTLEIQRTEQGDSAMYLCASSLSTSDTQFFGPGTRLTVL.

This clone was counted a single time. This rearrangement joins TRBV4-3 to TRBJ2-4; 8 bases agree with TRBD1. CDR1 and CDR2 from the germline V gene are LGHNA and YSLEER. V trimming: 0 bases; J trimming: 8 bases; junction bases outside the gene matches: 9. The CDR3 covers 16 residues. In nucleotides, the CDR3 is TGCGCCAGCAGCCAAGATAGCAGGGGGCTCGGACACATTCAGTACTTC. Translating gives CASSQDSRGLGHIQYF.

The chain carries TRBV2 and TRBJ2-5; 7 nucleotides line up with TRBD1. Germline CDR1 reads SNHLY; CDR2 reads FYNNEI. The CDR3 has 16 residues. V lost 1 base and J lost 5; bases outside the gene matches: 10. CDR3 in amino acids: CASSEGPGQWAETQYF. The CDR3 coding sequence is TGTGCCAGCAGTGAAGGCCCGGGACAGTGGGCGGAGACCCAGTACTTC.

The chain combines TRBV25-1 with TRBJ1-2; weak D call: TRBD1 (5 bases). Germline V gene lookup returns CDR1 MGHDK and CDR2 SYGVNS. Trimming pared 3 bases from V and 4 bases from J, leaving 9 bases between. The CDR3 is 13 residues long. The CDR3 protein is CASSDWQGYGYTF. CDR3 bases: TGTGCCAGCAGTGACTGGCAGGGCTATGGCTACACCTTC.

This sequence joins TRBV2 and TRBJ2-1; TRBD1 is a possible D gene (5 bases). The CDR3 loop spans 12 amino acids. The germline V gene encodes CDR1 SNHLY and CDR2 FYNNEI. The V and J ends lost 6 bases and 5 bases respectively, with 8 bases between them. Here the CDR3 DNA reads TGTGCCAGCAGGGGGCCTAACAATGAGCAGTTCTTC. This codes for CASRGPNNEQFF.

The rearrangement uses TRBV7-2 and TRBJ2-7; TRBD2 matches at 8 bases. The V gene's germline CDR1 is SGHTA and CDR2 FQGNSA. The CDR3 loop spans 15 amino acids. Trimming took 5 bases from V and 4 from J; bases not matched to a gene: 10. CDR3 coding DNA: TGTGCCAGCAGCAAAGCGGGGGCCGGGATGTACGAGCAGTACTTC. Translation gives CASSKAGAGMYEQYF.

About this clone itself: One end of the junction fails to match germline, which may point to a read error. V is TRBV4-3 and J is TRBJ2-7, with D possibly TRBD2 on 5 matching bases. The CDR3 totals 13 residues. Looked up from germline, CDR1 is LGHNA and CDR2 is YSLEER. The CDR3 is CASSPTADYAQYF. The DNA of the CDR3 is TGCGCCAGCAGCCCTACTGCCGACTACGCGCAGTACTTC.